The 32 T cell receptor beta chains below were found in one sample sequenced in a study of T-cell memory formation after mild COVID-19. TCRdb reprocessed the 5' RACE reads with MiXCR, giving one entry per CDR3 protein. The sample consists of fewer than 350,000 distinct CDR3 sequences, approximately 15% of them appearing once. The sequenced sample was PBMCs or a T cell subset sorted from them (not recorded which). These receptors all stem from a man aged 18 to 30 who had mild COVID-19 (a few samples of this study predate the infection). Cell type and time point are not known.

In regard to this clonotype: An end of the junction does not agree with germline; a read error may underlie this. This chain connects TRBV7-9 to TRBJ1-4; D is perhaps TRBD1 (5 bases). The germline CDR1 and CDR2 sequences are SEHNR and FQNEAQ (reference sequence). This CDR3 contains 14 residues. The chain's CDR3 is CASSSGGTGENLFF. CDR3 DNA: TGTGCCAGCAGCTCCGGGGGGACCGGCGAAAACCTGTTTTTT. The variable domain in full, completed from reference TRBV7-9 and TRBJ1-4, reads DTGVSQNPRHKITKRGQNVTFRCDPISEHNRLYWYRQTLGQGPEFLTYFQNEAQLEKSRLLSDRFSAERPKGSFSTLEIQRTEQGDSAMYLCASSSGGTGENLFFGSGTQLSVL.

This clonotype was counted a few times. The chain has TRBV7-9 and TRBJ2-2, with TRBD2 identical over 14 bases. The CDR3 runs 18 residues. The germline CDR1 and CDR2 sequences are SEHNR and FQNEAQ (reference sequence). V shed 5 bases, J shed 3 bases, and the junction held 8 bases outside the gene matches. Written as DNA, the CDR3 is TGTGCCAGCAGCCTGCGACTAGCGGGGGGGCTTGACACCGGGGAGCTGTTTTTT. Translated: CASSLRLAGGLDTGELFF.

This clonotype has more than one count but fewer than ten. The rearrangement joins TRBV7-9 to TRBJ2-5; D is possibly TRBD2 (6 bases). Germline CDR1 reads SEHNR; CDR2 reads FQNEAQ (reference sequence). The CDR3 consists of 16 residues. The V gene lost 5 bases and the J gene lost 2 bases, with 18 bases spanning the gap. This chain's CDR3 is CASSAPARGEQETQYF. As DNA, the CDR3 is TGTGCCAGCAGCGCCCCGGCGCGCGGGGAACAAGAGACCCAGTACTTC.

This clonotype was found a few times. The chain links TRBV7-6 to TRBJ1-6; D is perhaps TRBD1 (5 bases). Germline CDR1 is SGHVS and CDR2 is FNYEAQ. This CDR3 spans 15 amino acids. Between the trimmed V and J ends, which lost 5 bases and 5 bases, there was a span of 13 bases. This CDR3 reads CASSALRGDNSPLHF. CDR3 nucleotides: TGTGCCAGCAGCGCCCTCCGAGGGGATAATTCACCCCTCCACTTT.

This sequence joins TRBV6-6 and TRBJ2-6; D might be TRBD1 (5 bases). This CDR3 contains 16 residues. Trimming shortened V by 2 bases and J by 4 bases, and 12 bases separated the two germline ends. Germline CDR1 MNHNY, CDR2 SVGAGI (reference sequence). As DNA, the CDR3 is TGTGCCAGCAGTTACCATAGGGGCTACGGGGCCAACGTCCTGACTTTC. Translated: CASSYHRGYGANVLTF.

This clonotype came up a few times. This chain joins TRBV20-1 and TRBJ2-1; possibly TRBD2 for D (7 bases). Germline V lookup: CDR1 DFQATT, CDR2 SNEGSKA (reference sequence). The CDR3 has 15 amino acids. V lost 2 bases to trimming and J lost 8 bases, with 19 bases between them. CDR3 region: CSARTGGGLVDEQFF. Here the CDR3 DNA reads TGCAGTGCTAGAACGGGGGGCGGCCTTGTCGATGAGCAGTTCTTC.

The V and J genes are TRBV5-6 and TRBJ1-2, with D uncertain. Looked up from germline, CDR1 is SGHDT and CDR2 is YYEEEE. The V and J ends lost 0 bases and 5 bases respectively, with 8 bases between them. The CDR3 extends over 13 amino acids. This CDR3 is CASSLDNRYGYTF. The CDR3 DNA follows: TGTGCCAGCAGCTTGGATAATCGGTATGGCTACACCTTC.

V is TRBV24-1 and J is TRBJ2-2; no clear D. Per the germline V gene, CDR1 is KGHDR and CDR2 is SFDVKD. Trimming removed 1 base from V and 7 bases from J, with 3 bases in between. The CDR3 contains 12 residues. The CDR3 region has the DNA TGTGCCACCAGTGATTTCGACGGGGAGCTGTTTTTT. Amino acid sequence: CATSDFDGELFF.

This clonotype has a handful of counts. The chain couples TRBV7-2 to TRBJ2-5; D perhaps matches TRBD2 (7 bases). Looked up from germline, CDR1 is SGHTA and CDR2 is FQGNSA. V was pared by 4 bases and J by 4 bases, with 16 bases between. The CDR3 totals 15 residues. This chain's CDR3 is CASSYQRGGGETQYF. The CDR3 DNA sequence: TGTGCCAGCAGCTACCAGCGGGGAGGGGGAGAGACCCAGTACTTC.

Many counts were recorded for this clonotype. The chain combines TRBV4-3 with TRBJ2-3; 7 nucleotides match TRBD2. Germline V lookup: CDR1 LGHNA, CDR2 YSLEER. V was clipped by 0 bases and J by 0 bases; unmatched bases: 0. CDR3 length: 15 amino acids. The CDR3 region has the DNA TGCGCCAGCAGCCAAGAGGGGGGGAGCACAGATACGCAGTATTTT. It is translated as CASSQEGGSTDTQYF.

The rearrangement joins TRBV9 to TRBJ2-5, with D unresolved. Germline CDR1 is SGDLS and CDR2 is YYNGEE. CDR3 length: 14 residues. V shed 0 bases and J shed 4 bases, with 10 bases lying between them. CDR3 DNA: TGTGCCAGCAGCGTAGGCCAGCGCCGAGAGACCCAGTACTTC. Protein: CASSVGQRRETQYF.

The gene calls are TRBV28 and TRBJ2-7, with a possible D match to TRBD1 (9 bases). Germline CDR1 reads MDHEN; CDR2 reads SYDVKM. V shed 5 bases and J shed 2 bases, with 25 bases lying between them. CDR3 length: 18 amino acids. The CDR3 loop is CASSPRTGVAGFPYEQYV. CDR3 DNA sequence: TGTGCCAGCAGTCCCCGGACAGGGGTAGCGGGGTTCCCCTACGAGCAGTACGTC.

The CDR3 DNA is TGTGCCATCAGTGAGTCGTTAGCCGGGGAGCTGTTTTTT. Translated: CAISESLAGELFF. This chain links TRBV10-3 with TRBJ2-2; D is undetermined. The V end lost 0 bases, the J end lost 6 bases, and 5 bases lay between the germline ends. Germline V gives CDR1 ENHRY, CDR2 SYGVKD. This CDR3 spans 13 amino acids.

This clonotype was detected a few times. The rearrangement uses TRBV20-1 and TRBJ2-3; either TRBD1 or TRBD2 may supply D (5 bases each). V gave up 3 bases and J gave up 2 bases, with 21 bases separating them. The CDR3 length is 17 residues. The V gene's germline CDR1 is DFQATT and CDR2 SNEGSKA (reference sequence). The CDR3 protein is CSASGGGGSINTDTQYF. For the CDR3, the DNA is TGCAGTGCTAGCGGCGGTGGGGGTAGTATAAACACAGATACGCAGTATTTT.

The chain is built from TRBV5-1 and TRBJ2-1, with D uncertain. Germline CDR1 SGHRS, CDR2 YFSETQ. The CDR3 extends over 16 amino acids. V was cut by 3 bases and J by 0 bases, with 13 bases left in between. This chain's CDR3 is CASSSQTGLSYNEQFF. In DNA form, the CDR3 reads TGCGCCAGCAGCTCTCAGACTGGCCTCTCCTACAATGAGCAGTTCTTC.

The chain combines TRBV6-1 with TRBJ1-5; possible D gene TRBD1, 6 bases. The CDR3 runs 14 residues. Germline CDR1 and CDR2: MNHNS and SASEGT. V was trimmed by 7 bases and J by 7 bases, leaving 17 bases between them. The CDR3 reads CASTITGFGQPQHF. The DNA of the CDR3 is TGTGCCAGCACCATAACAGGGTTTGGGCAGCCCCAGCATTTT.

This clonotype has at least ten counts. The CDR3 DNA reads as TGTGCCAGCAGTCAGGGGGACTATGGCTACACCTTC. It is translated as CASSQGDYGYTF. The V and J genes are TRBV6-5 and TRBJ1-2, with TRBD1 identical over 7 bases. Germline CDR1 and CDR2: MNHEY and SVGAGI. The V segment lost 5 bases and the J segment 3 bases; nucleotides outside the gene matches: 0. The CDR3 is made up of 12 amino acids.

This clonotype occurred a few times. The V call is TRBV6-1, the J call TRBJ2-5, with 8 bases matching TRBD1. Germline V gene sequence: CDR1 MNHNS, CDR2 SASEGT. CDR3 length: 15 amino acids. V trimming: 7 bases; J trimming: 1 base; junction bases outside the gene matches: 8. CDR3 in DNA: TGTGCCAGCAACGGACAGGGAGTAGGCCAAGAGACCCAGTACTTC. Amino acids: CASNGQGVGQETQYF.

This clonotype was picked up a small number of times. The chain has TRBV5-1 and TRBJ2-3, with D possibly called TRBD1 or TRBD2 (5 bases each). This CDR3 has 13 amino acids. V was trimmed by 6 bases and J by 5 bases, leaving 13 bases between them. Looked up from germline, CDR1 is SGHRS and CDR2 is YFSETQ. CDR3: CASKTVRGDTQYF. As DNA, the CDR3 is TGCGCCAGCAAGACAGTGAGGGGAGATACGCAGTATTTT.

This clonotype was picked up many times. This sequence joins TRBV12-3 or TRBV12-4 and TRBJ2-7; the D is unclear. The ends were cut back, 9 bases at V and 5 bases at J, with 5 bases in the middle. The CDR3 spans 9 residues. The CDR3 sequence: CARKNEQYF. CDR3 DNA sequence: TGTGCCAGGAAAAACGAGCAGTACTTC.

This chain connects TRBV7-2 to TRBJ2-4, with D possibly matching TRBD2 (6 bases). The CDR3 has 14 amino acids. The ends were cut back, 3 bases at V and 6 bases at J, with 12 bases in the middle. Germline CDR1 and CDR2: SGHTA and FQGNSA. The CDR3 nucleotides read TGTGCCAGCAGCTTGGGCGGGGTGGTAAACATTCAGTACTTC. Translated, it gives CASSLGGVVNIQYF.

The chain is built from TRBV27 and TRBJ1-2; no clear D gene. Germline CDR1 is MNHEY and CDR2 is SMNVEV (reference sequence). V lost 4 bases to trimming and J lost 5 bases, with 8 bases between them. The CDR3 length is 12 residues. The CDR3 spells CASSSRFYGYTF. The CDR3 region has the DNA TGTGCCAGCAGTTCCCGATTTTATGGCTACACCTTC.

The chain couples TRBV24-1 to TRBJ2-1; 9 bases agree with TRBD2. The trim removed 6 bases at V and 6 bases at J, leaving 8 bases unmatched. The CDR3 is made up of 15 amino acids. Germline V gives CDR1 KGHDR, CDR2 SFDVKD. The CDR3 reads CATSTSAGGLNEQFF. CDR3 coding DNA: TGTGCCACCAGTACCTCGGCGGGGGGGCTCAATGAGCAGTTCTTC.

The V call is TRBV5-1, the J call TRBJ2-7; TRBD1 matches at 7 bases. V dropped 5 bases and J dropped 3; count of bases not matched to a gene: 8. This CDR3 has 14 residues. The germline gives CDR1 SGHRS, CDR2 YFSETQ. The CDR3 is CASRYAGGIYEQYF. CDR3 sequence (DNA): TGCGCCAGCAGGTATGCAGGGGGTATCTACGAGCAGTACTTC.

This clonotype was observed a few times. The chain couples TRBV7-6 to TRBJ2-6; D ambiguous. From germline, CDR1 is SGHVS and CDR2 FNYEAQ. This CDR3 is built from 16 residues. Trimming removed 5 bases at V and 2 bases at J, with 13 bases between. CDR3: CASSDLGRTGANVLTF. The CDR3 DNA sequence: TGTGCCAGCAGCGATCTGGGCCGAACTGGGGCCAACGTCCTGACTTTC.

The rearrangement links TRBV6-5 to TRBJ2-5, with a tentative D call TRBD2 (6 bases). This CDR3 is built from 14 residues. Per the germline V gene, CDR1 is MNHEY and CDR2 is SVGAGI. V was trimmed by 5 bases and J by 4 bases, leaving 14 bases between them. In nucleotides, the CDR3 is TGTGCCAGCAGTCCCCCCGGGAGAGGAGAGACCCAGTACTTC. Amino acid sequence: CASSPPGRGETQYF.

The rearrangement links TRBV6-6 to TRBJ1-2; 7 bases are a match to TRBD1. Germline assignment: CDR1 MNHNY and CDR2 SVGAGI (reference sequence). Germline trimming cut 7 bases from V and 8 bases from J; bases unmatched to any gene: 16. This CDR3 has 15 residues. CDR3 residues: CASTPRRDRIIGYTF. As DNA, the CDR3 is TGTGCCAGCACCCCTCGGAGGGACAGAATAATCGGCTACACCTTC.

The chain uses TRBV27 and TRBJ2-2, with D perhaps being TRBD1 or TRBD2 (5 bases each). Trimming left V 4 bases short and J 0 bases short, with 9 bases between. This CDR3 has 15 amino acids. Germline CDR1 reads MNHEY; CDR2 reads SMNVEV (reference sequence). The CDR3 nucleotides read TGTGCCAGCAGTTATTCGGGGCCGAACACCGGGGAGCTGTTTTTT. Amino acid sequence: CASSYSGPNTGELFF.

V and J are TRBV4-3 and TRBJ2-2, with D maybe TRBD1 (5 bases). The CDR3 sequence is 20 residues long. Germline values: CDR1 LGHNA, CDR2 YSLEER. The germline V and J ends were trimmed by 2 bases and 4 bases, with 26 bases remaining between them. The CDR3 bases are TGCGCCAGCAGCCAACAATTACACAAAACCCCCAGGGTTCGCACCGGGGAGCTGTTTTTT. This encodes CASSQQLHKTPRVRTGELFF.

This clonotype was picked up a small number of times. This chain's CDR3 is CASSSTGTGEAFF. The DNA for the CDR3 is TGCGCCAGCAGCTCGACCGGGACAGGAGAAGCTTTCTTT. The rearrangement joins TRBV5-1 to TRBJ1-1, with 8 bases lining up with TRBD1. The V gene end was trimmed by 3 bases and the J gene end by 8 bases; junction bases not matched to a gene: 6. Germline loops: CDR1 SGHRS, CDR2 YFSETQ. This CDR3 is 13 amino acids long.

This clonotype was detected only a few times. The chain couples TRBV6-6 to TRBJ2-4; maybe TRBD1 (6 bases). Germline V lookup: CDR1 MNHNY, CDR2 SVGAGI (reference sequence). V was clipped by 2 bases and J by 0 bases, with 11 bases between them. The CDR3 has 16 residues. CDR3: CASSYERGKAKNIQYF. For the CDR3, the DNA is TGTGCCAGCAGTTACGAGAGGGGGAAAGCCAAAAACATTCAGTACTTC.

The sample holds many counts of this clonotype. The J gene is TRBJ2-1, the V gene TRBV7-8, with 8 bases aligning to TRBD1. Germline-derived CDR1 and CDR2 are SGHVS and FQNEAQ. The junction had 12 bases not matched to a gene; V was cut back by 5 bases and J by 3 bases. This CDR3 is built from 17 residues. The CDR3 DNA reads TGTGCCAGCAGCCCACCCAGGGGGCGTCAATTCTACAATGAGCAGTTCTTC. Protein: CASSPPRGRQFYNEQFF.